The 32 T cell receptor beta chains below were found in one sample sequenced in a study of cytomegalovirus exposure and HLA in healthy donors. Both 60 Vbeta primers and 13 Jbeta primers went into the PCR. Sequencing used immunoSEQ multiplex PCR; TCRdb keeps in-frame clones, though not all of them. The sample lists around 150,000 clones; roughly 87% were seen once. Material for sequencing was PBMCs. These receptors were taken from a girl under 18 in good health and CMV-seropositive.

This sequence joins TRBV9 and TRBJ2-3; the match to TRBD2 covers 11 bases. V gave up 4 bases and J gave up 3 bases; unmatched junction bases: 4. This CDR3 has 15 residues. Germline CDR1 is SGDLS and CDR2 is YYNGEE. CDR3 sequence reads: CASSTLAGGTDTQYF. The CDR3 DNA reads TGTGCCAGCAGCACGCTAGCGGGGGGTACAGATACGCAGTATTTT.

The rearrangement uses TRBV7-2 and TRBJ1-1; 10 bases align to TRBD1. Trimming at V came to 5 bases and at J to 0 bases, leaving 6 bases not matched to a gene. Germline assignment: CDR1 SGHTA and CDR2 FQGNSA. The CDR3 contains 16 residues. CDR3 bases: TGTGCCAGCAGCGTCGGGACAGGGGTATTGAACACTGAAGCTTTCTTT. Its protein is CASSVGTGVLNTEAFF.

The V and J genes are TRBV19 and TRBJ2-5, with TRBD2 matching 10 bases. V lost 7 bases, J lost 0 bases, and 5 bases stayed unmatched. Germline V gene data show CDR1 as LNHDA and CDR2 as SQIVND (reference sequence). This CDR3 is built from 15 residues. Written as DNA, the CDR3 is TGTGCCAGTACCGCTAGCGGGGGTTACCAAGAGACCCAGTACTTC. The encoded protein is CASTASGGYQETQYF.

CDR3 residues: CAWRTSGAPDTQYF. CDR3 DNA sequence: TGTGCCTGGAGGACTAGCGGGGCCCCAGATACGCAGTATTTT. The V and J genes are TRBV30 and TRBJ2-3, with TRBD2 identical over 11 bases. The J segment lost 4 bases and the V segment lost 3 bases, leaving 3 bases of the junction unmatched. CDR3 length equals 14 residues. Germline loops: CDR1 GTSNPN, CDR2 SVGIG (reference sequence).

V usage is TRBV10-3 and J usage is TRBJ2-7, with TRBD2 as a possible D gene (6 bases). CDR1 is ENHRY and CDR2 is SYGVKD in the germline V gene. CDR3 length: 16 amino acids. Deletions cut 10 bases from V and 4 bases from J, with 26 bases between. The CDR3 protein is CATDEGGAANRYEQYF. The CDR3 DNA is TGTGCCACCGACGAAGGCGGGGCCGCCAATAGGTACGAGCAGTACTTC.

This chain joins TRBV27 and TRBJ1-5; perhaps TRBD1 as D (5 bases). CDR3 length: 13 amino acids. From germline, CDR1 is MNHEY and CDR2 SMNVEV (reference sequence). The V and J ends lost 4 bases and 9 bases respectively, with 13 bases between them. In DNA, the CDR3 is TGTGCCAGCAGTTCGGAAAAGGGGCTGCCCCAGCATTTT. This gives the protein CASSSEKGLPQHF.

The chain has TRBV10-1 and TRBJ2-2; D is perhaps TRBD2 (5 bases). Germline V gene data show CDR1 as WNHNN and CDR2 as SYGVQD (reference sequence). V lost 4 bases and J 3 bases, leaving 6 bases between the germline ends. This CDR3 comprises 13 residues. CDR3 bases: TGCGCCAGCAGTGCGAGGGACACCGGGGAGCTGTTTTTT. As protein: CASSARDTGELFF.

This chain uses TRBV30 with TRBJ1-5, with no clear D. The CDR3 length is 13 residues. V shed 1 base and J shed 4 bases, with 8 bases lying between them. Germline lookup yields CDR1 GTSNPN and CDR2 SVGIG (reference sequence). CDR3 DNA: TGTGCCTGGAGTGCCTCGCGTAATCAGCCCCAGCATTTT. Translating gives CAWSASRNQPQHF.

The sample holds one count of this clone. The rearrangement joins TRBV10-3 to TRBJ1-2, with TRBD1 matching over 7 bases. Germline CDR1 is ENHRY and CDR2 is SYGVKD. With 6 bases clipped from V and 4 bases from J, the junction kept 2 bases outside the gene matches. The CDR3 consists of 12 residues. CDR3 protein: CAIRAGGYGYTF. The DNA for the CDR3 is TGTGCCATCAGGGCAGGGGGCTATGGCTACACCTTC.

This chain links TRBV10-3 with TRBJ2-7; 14 bases fit TRBD2. Germline CDR1 reads ENHRY; CDR2 reads SYGVKD. The J segment lost 1 base and the V segment lost 0 bases, leaving 5 bases of the junction unmatched. The CDR3 has 18 residues. CDR3 nucleotides: TGTGCCATCAGTGAGTCGGGGACTAGCGGGAGTTTATCCTACGAGCAGTACTTC. It codes for CAISESGTSGSLSYEQYF.

The V and J genes are TRBV10-1 and TRBJ1-5; D call uncertain. Per the germline V gene, CDR1 is WNHNN and CDR2 is SYGVQD (reference sequence). V lost 5 bases and J lost 2, with 7 bases in between. This CDR3 contains 13 residues. Here the CDR3 reads CASSSGGNQPQHF. The CDR3 coding sequence is TGCGCCAGCAGTTCTGGAGGCAATCAGCCCCAGCATTTT.

The chain links TRBV7-2 to TRBJ1-2; D is perhaps TRBD1 (5 bases). Germline CDR1 SGHTA, CDR2 FQGNSA. V dropped 2 bases and J dropped 6 bases, with 13 bases sitting between them. CDR3 length: 14 residues. CDR3 sequence: CASSLHAQGNGYTF. The CDR3 nucleotides read TGTGCCAGCAGCTTACATGCTCAGGGCAATGGCTACACCTTC.

This clone has a handful of counts. The chain couples TRBV11-2 to TRBJ2-2, with D maybe TRBD1 (6 bases). The germline gives CDR1 SGHAT, CDR2 FQNNGV. Trimming shortened V by 4 bases and J by 0 bases, and 6 bases separated the two germline ends. The CDR3 covers 14 residues. The CDR3 sequence: CASSWTANTGELFF. CDR3 sequence (DNA): TGTGCCAGCAGCTGGACAGCGAACACCGGGGAGCTGTTTTTT.

V gene TRBV10-2 combines with J gene TRBJ1-2; TRBD1 is a possible D gene (6 bases). V lost 3 bases and J 6 bases, leaving 20 bases between the germline ends. The CDR3 has 16 residues. Germline V gives CDR1 WSHSY, CDR2 SAAADI. CDR3 amino acids: CASSDVDSGLRHGYTF. CDR3 coding DNA: TGCGCCAGCAGTGACGTGGACAGCGGTCTTAGGCATGGCTACACCTTC.

V gene TRBV27 combines with J gene TRBJ1-1, with D possibly matching TRBD1 (5 bases). This CDR3 has 13 amino acids. V was shortened by 7 bases and J by 5 bases, with 14 bases between the two germline ends. Germline V gene sequence: CDR1 MNHEY, CDR2 SMNVEV (reference sequence). CDR3 amino acids: CASIDPGGTEAFF. CDR3 coding DNA: TGTGCCAGCATTGACCCCGGGGGGACTGAAGCTTTCTTT.

The chain carries TRBV18 and TRBJ2-1; 8 bases are shared with TRBD2. With 6 bases clipped from V and 2 bases from J, the junction kept 12 bases outside the gene matches. The germline V gene has CDR1 KGHSH and CDR2 LQKENI. This CDR3 is built from 17 residues. CDR3 in amino acids: CASSPVPLAGTYNEQFF. The CDR3 coding sequence is TGTGCCAGCTCCCCGGTTCCCTTAGCGGGGACCTACAATGAGCAGTTCTTC.

The V gene is TRBV5-8, the J gene TRBJ2-2, with 7 nucleotides matching TRBD1. Trimming at V came to 3 bases and at J to 2 bases, leaving 7 bases not matched to a gene. The CDR3 length is 16 residues. The V gene's germline CDR1 is SGHTS and CDR2 YDEGEE. CDR3 nucleotides: TGTGCCAGCAGCTCTAGGGGGACAGCAAACACCGGGGAGCTGTTTTTT. Translated, it gives CASSSRGTANTGELFF.

This CDR3 is CASSLGTSGGLEQYF. The DNA of the CDR3 is TGCGCCAGCAGCTTAGGGACTAGCGGAGGGCTTGAGCAGTACTTC. The gene calls are TRBV5-1 and TRBJ2-7; the match to TRBD2 covers 11 bases. Germline CDR1 and CDR2: SGHRS and YFSETQ. CDR3 length: 15 amino acids. The J segment lost 7 bases and the V segment lost 2 bases, leaving 8 bases of the junction unmatched. The complete variable domain, with remaining parts taken from reference TRBV5-1 and TRBJ2-7, reads KAGVTQTPRYLIKTRGQQVTLSCSPISGHRSVSWYQQTPGQGLQFLFEYFSETQRNKGNFPGRFSGRQFSNSRSEMNVSTLELGDSALYLCASSLGTSGGLEQYFGPGTRLTVT.

The chain links TRBV6-6 to TRBJ2-7; 8 positions agree with TRBD1. The CDR3 length is 13 residues. V was clipped by 6 bases and J by 3 bases; unmatched bases: 4. Germline V gives CDR1 MNHNY, CDR2 SVGAGI (reference sequence). The CDR3 bases are TGTGCCAGCAGCAGGGGGCCATTCTACGAGCAGTACTTC. Its translation is CASSRGPFYEQYF.

CDR3 amino acids: CASSWPGLGSYEQYF. The CDR3 nucleotides are TGTGCCAGCAGTTGGCCGGGATTAGGTTCCTACGAGCAGTACTTC. The chain has TRBV28 and TRBJ2-7, with D perhaps matching TRBD2 (5 bases). V was pared by 4 bases and J by 1 base, with 14 bases between. Germline V gene sequence: CDR1 MDHEN, CDR2 SYDVKM. The CDR3 covers 15 residues. Drawing the rest from reference TRBV28 and TRBJ2-7, the complete variable domain is DVKVTQSSRYLVKRTGEKVFLECVQDMDHENMFWYRQDPGLGLRLIYFSYDVKMKEKGDIPEGYSVSREKKERFSLILESASTNQTSMYLCASSWPGLGSYEQYFGPGTRLTVT.

V usage is TRBV19 and J usage is TRBJ2-1; 13 bases agree with TRBD2. Germline lookup yields CDR1 LNHDA and CDR2 SQIVND (reference sequence). This CDR3 comprises 19 residues. Trimming cost V 5 bases and J 10 bases; bases outside gene matches: 20. CDR3 DNA sequence: TGTGCCAGTAGTCCGAAGGGACCAGAACTAGCGGGAGGGCCGCACGAGCAGTTCTTC. Its protein product is CASSPKGPELAGGPHEQFF.

The genes are TRBV9 and TRBJ2-3; tentative D call: TRBD1 (5 bases). The V gene's germline CDR1 is SGDLS and CDR2 YYNGEE. V gave up 0 bases and J gave up 1 base, with 9 bases separating them. The CDR3 is made up of 15 amino acids. CDR3 loop: CASSVVIGGTDTQYF. CDR3 coding DNA: TGTGCCAGCAGCGTAGTTATAGGGGGCACAGATACGCAGTATTTT. Full variable domain (outside the CDR3, taken from reference TRBV9 and TRBJ2-3): DSGVTQTPKHLITATGQRVTLRCSPRSGDLSVYWYQQSLDQGLQFLIQYYNGEERAKGNILERFSAQQFPDLHSELNLSSLELGDSALYFCASSVVIGGTDTQYFGPGTRLTVL.

V and J are TRBV7-9 and TRBJ2-2; 8 bases are shared with TRBD2. Germline values: CDR1 SEHNR, CDR2 FQNEAQ (reference sequence). The CDR3 is made up of 15 amino acids. The V segment lost 4 bases and the J segment 2 bases; nucleotides outside the gene matches: 3. The CDR3 spells CASSSWTSNTGELFF. In nucleotides, the CDR3 is TGTGCCAGCAGCTCGTGGACTAGCAACACCGGGGAGCTGTTTTTT.

The V gene is TRBV2, the J gene TRBJ2-1; D is uncertain. CDR3 length: 14 amino acids. Trimming shortened V by 6 bases and J by 6 bases, and 15 bases separated the two germline ends. Germline V CDR1 and CDR2: SNHLY, FYNNEI. CDR3 DNA: TGTGCCAGCAGCTACGCGTCCCTGTCCAATGAGCAGTTCTTC. Translating it yields CASSYASLSNEQFF.

This clone is judged medium-sized. CDR3 nucleotides: TGTGCCAGCAGCTTAGAGGGGGGGCTGTTCAACGAGCAGTACTTC. Translating it yields CASSLEGGLFNEQYF. The J gene is TRBJ2-7, the V gene TRBV11-2, with a possible D match to TRBD2 (7 bases). The V end lost 0 bases, the J end lost 5 bases, and 14 bases lay between the germline ends. CDR1 and CDR2 (germline): SGHAT, FQNNGV. This CDR3 region has 15 residues.

CDR3 in DNA: TGTGCCAGCAGCATCTCGGGAGGGGAAGGCTACACCTTC. Translating gives CASSISGGEGYTF. The chain links TRBV7-9 to TRBJ1-2, with a possible D match to TRBD1 (5 bases). V was shortened by 5 bases and J by 8 bases, with 15 bases between the two germline ends. Germline V gene lookup returns CDR1 SEHNR and CDR2 FQNEAQ (reference sequence). CDR3 length equals 13 residues. The variable domain in full, with the rest retrieved from reference TRBV7-9 and TRBJ1-2, is DTGVSQNPRHKITKRGQNVTFRCDPISEHNRLYWYRQTLGQGPEFLTYFQNEAQLEKSRLLSDRFSAERPKGSFSTLEIQRTEQGDSAMYLCASSISGGEGYTFGSGTRLTVV.

About this clone itself: This CDR3 is also generated by other DNA sequences in the sample. The DNA for the CDR3 is TGTGCCAGCAGCGCTATGAACACTGAAGCTTTCTTT. It yields the protein CASSAMNTEAFF. V usage is TRBV9 and J usage is TRBJ1-1; D not certain. Between the trimmed V and J ends, which lost 3 bases and 0 bases, there was a span of 3 bases. From germline, CDR1 is SGDLS and CDR2 YYNGEE. This CDR3 contains 12 residues. Combining the CDR3 with reference TRBV9 and TRBJ1-1 gives the whole variable domain DSGVTQTPKHLITATGQRVTLRCSPRSGDLSVYWYQQSLDQGLQFLIQYYNGEERAKGNILERFSAQQFPDLHSELNLSSLELGDSALYFCASSAMNTEAFFGQGTRLTVV.

The chain carries TRBV5-1 and TRBJ2-3; TRBD1 aligns across 8 bases. Germline V gene sequence: CDR1 SGHRS, CDR2 YFSETQ. V dropped 1 base and J dropped 8; count of bases not matched to a gene: 3. The CDR3 loop spans 13 amino acids. The CDR3 coding sequence is TGCGCCAGCAGCTTGCCCACAGGGGGTACGCAGTATTTT. Translation gives CASSLPTGGTQYF.

V usage is TRBV9 and J usage is TRBJ2-3; no firm D call. Trimming cost V 0 bases and J 1 base, with 3 bases left between them. The CDR3 sequence is 13 residues long. Germline V CDR1 and CDR2: SGDLS, YYNGEE. DNA for the CDR3: TGTGCCAGCAGCGTAGCTGGCACAGATACGCAGTATTTT. This sequence encodes CASSVAGTDTQYF.

CDR3 bases: TGTGCCAGTAGTAGCACATCTGGAAACACCATATATTTT. This gives the protein CASSSTSGNTIYF. V usage is TRBV19 and J usage is TRBJ1-3; D remains unclear. Germline V CDR1 and CDR2: LNHDA, SQIVND (reference sequence). This CDR3 is 13 amino acids long. The V and J ends lost 4 bases and 1 base respectively, with 5 bases between them. Complete variable domain (other parts from reference TRBV19 and TRBJ1-3): DGGITQSPKYLFRKEGQNVTLSCEQNLNHDAMYWYRQDPGQGLRLIYYSQIVNDFQKGDIAEGYSVSREKKESFPLTVTSAQKNPTAFYLCASSSTSGNTIYFGEGSWLTVV.

The CDR3 reads CASSLVGGGGYEQYF. The CDR3 nucleotides read TGCGCCAGCAGCTTGGTCGGGGGTGGAGGATACGAGCAGTACTTC. The J gene is TRBJ2-7, the V gene TRBV5-1; D possibly corresponds to TRBD2 (6 bases). The CDR3 has 15 amino acids. With 0 bases removed from V and 4 bases from J, the gap between germline ends came to 14 bases. The germline CDR1 and CDR2 sequences are SGHRS and YFSETQ.

The chain is built from TRBV7-3 and TRBJ2-5; tentatively, D is TRBD2 (7 bases). Germline V lookup: CDR1 SGHTA, CDR2 FQGTGA. The CDR3 spans 13 residues. Trimming took off 5 bases at V and 5 bases at J, with 12 bases between the two ends. The CDR3 protein is CASSVQGGETQYF. CDR3 nucleotide sequence: TGTGCCAGCAGCGTACAGGGAGGGGAGACCCAGTACTTC.